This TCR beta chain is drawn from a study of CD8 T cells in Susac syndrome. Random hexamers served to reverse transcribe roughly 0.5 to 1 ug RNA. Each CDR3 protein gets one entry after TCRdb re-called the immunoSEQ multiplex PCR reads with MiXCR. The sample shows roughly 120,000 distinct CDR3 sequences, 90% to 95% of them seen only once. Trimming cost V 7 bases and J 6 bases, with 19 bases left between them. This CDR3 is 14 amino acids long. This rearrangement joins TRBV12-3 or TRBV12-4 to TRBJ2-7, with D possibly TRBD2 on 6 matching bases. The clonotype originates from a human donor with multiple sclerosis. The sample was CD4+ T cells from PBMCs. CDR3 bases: TGTGCCAGCACCACTCGTCTAGCGAGAAGCGAGCAGTACTTC. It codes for CASTTRLARSEQYF.